Listed here is a single TCR beta chain. Its antigen has not been determined. No clone much larger than this one lies a single base away; base qualities are absent. These data belong to a study of shared clonotypes between healthy human individuals (dated by TCRdb to 2020 to 2022). Regarding the complete study: A few men and two women, aged 18 to 49 years, made up the cohort. Per donor, three plates each were used for CD4 naive and CD4 memory, two for CD8 naive, and one for CD8 memory. Blood TCR repertoires of four to six healthy adults were deeply sequenced to estimate repertoire size and the extent of clonotype sharing between individuals. To increase sequencing depth and limit assay-specific biases, different laboratories used diverse techniques to prepare libraries and sequence TCR repertoires. Per donor, leukapheresis produced somewhere between about 0.9 and 10 billion PBMCs. Broad study findings and their caveats: Naive subsets generally had larger estimated clonotype richness than memory subsets. Rarefaction of sorted-subset datasets indicated incomplete sequencing despite the large sequencing depth. Sampling was restricted to blood, and TCR repertoires in tissue are likely to differ from TCR repertoires in blood. Compared with non-shared clonotypes, clonotypes shared by all four sorted-subset donors had higher generation probabilities. Pairwise subsampling indicated that sequencing depth was expected to affect the degree of clonotype sharing among donors. When a few donors were compared, the shared fraction of clonotypes was about 5% for naive CD4, around 3.6% for naive CD8, 2.3% for memory CD4, and 0.4% for memory CD8. Because the study included only a small number of donors, the genetic and exposure-history diversity represented was limited.

Measured from the cysteine to the phenylalanine, the CDR3 is 13 residues long. The kept DNA is CDR3 alone, 39 bases in frame from the first base. V is cut by 4 bases and J by 1 base, and the space between the germline ends is 7 bases. Sequences SGHVS (CDR1) and FNYEAQ (CDR2) are obtained from the germline V gene. Using the deep immunoSEQ assay, multiplex PCR amplified TCR CDR3 regions from genomic DNA. Extracted genomic DNA from each cell subset was spread evenly across all wells of several immunoSEQ 96-well plates, with each plate serving as a replicate. For sorted subsets, about 210 ng of genomic DNA, equivalent to 25,000 to 30,000 T cell genomes, went into each replicate PCR. Purified libraries were quantified with a Qubit 3.0 fluorometer, sized on a Bioanalyzer 2100, and re-quantified with the KAPA Library Quantification kit. Every immunoSEQ 96-well plate was sequenced on a separate single-read 150-cycle Illumina NextSeq 550 flow cell. The original pipeline was this. Because the immunoSEQ output held only junctional sequences and lacked quality scores, the filtering could not match the filtering applied to full-length reads. Sequences were annotated with PyIR, a Python wrapper for IgBLAST v1.9, using IMGT germline references to assign V/J genes and CDR3. Reads were filtered out if the reads had weak V/J assignments (E-value above 1e-6), no CDR3, stop codons, out-of-frame junctions, or ambiguous translated residues. V3J clonotypes were defined as sequences sharing an identical inferred V gene, J gene, and CDR3 amino acid sequence. The percentage overlap between two repertoires was calculated by dividing the number of shared unique clonotypes by the size of the smaller repertoire. Three approaches were used to assess repertoire richness: RTK rarefaction, the Chao1 estimator, and Recon v2.1 estimates of unobserved clonotypes. For all TCRbeta clonotypes obtained by the gDNA method from a few donors, generation probabilities were computed with OLGA. TCRdb retrieved this table from immuneACCESS and kept in-frame rearrangements only. Not all clones are present; in checked studies, unresolved V genes account for under half, and no reason is known for the remainder. Clonal size and the V and J genes are those of that table, whereas D and trimming came from the DNA. This sample lists hundreds of thousands of clones; roughly 95% were detected once. The top ten clonotypes cover approximately 0.11% of the sample.

For the CD8 naive samples, CD45RO-negative cells were positively selected for CCR7, yielding a CD45RA+CCR7+ population from which TemRA cells were excluded. Healthy HIV-negative adults with no recently reported acute infections or vaccinations were included as donors. All donors were Caucasian adults living in Nashville, Tennessee, USA. After blood collection by leukapheresis, PBMCs were isolated using Ficoll-Histopaque density gradient centrifugation and then cryopreserved in the vapor phase of liquid nitrogen. Purity and quantity of every magnetically sorted T cell population were checked by analytical flow cytometry. Each sorted fraction had its genomic DNA isolated and then quantified by UV absorbance on a Nanodrop 2000c.

This sequence was found in a young woman in good health. The sequence links TRBV7-6 to TRBJ1-1; TRBD1 might be the D gene, on 5 matching bases. The specimen sequenced was naive CD8+ T cells sorted from blood. This sample's cell subset or site label indicates: CD45RA+CCR7+. DNA sequence: TGTGCCAGCAGCTATGGACAGAACACTGAAGCTTTCTTT. The resulting protein is CASSYGQNTEAFF.